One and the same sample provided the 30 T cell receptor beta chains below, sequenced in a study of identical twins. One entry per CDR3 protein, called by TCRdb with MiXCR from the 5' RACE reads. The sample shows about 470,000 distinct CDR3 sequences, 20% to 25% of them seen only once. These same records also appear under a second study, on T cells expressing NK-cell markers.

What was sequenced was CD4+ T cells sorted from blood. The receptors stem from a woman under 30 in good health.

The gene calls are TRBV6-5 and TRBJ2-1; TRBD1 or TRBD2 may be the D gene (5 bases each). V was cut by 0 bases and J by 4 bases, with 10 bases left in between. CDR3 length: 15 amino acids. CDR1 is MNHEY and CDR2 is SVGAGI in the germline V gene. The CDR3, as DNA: TGTGCCAGCAGTTACTCGGGGACCCTTTACAATGAGCAGTTCTTC. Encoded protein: CASSYSGTLYNEQFF.

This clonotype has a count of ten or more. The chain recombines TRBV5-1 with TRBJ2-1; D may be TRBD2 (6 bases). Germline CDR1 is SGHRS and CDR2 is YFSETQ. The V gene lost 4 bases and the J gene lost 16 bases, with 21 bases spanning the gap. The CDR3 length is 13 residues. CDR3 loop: CASSPAIETSIFF. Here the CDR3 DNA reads TGCGCCAGCAGCCCCGCGATCGAAACTAGCATATTCTTC.

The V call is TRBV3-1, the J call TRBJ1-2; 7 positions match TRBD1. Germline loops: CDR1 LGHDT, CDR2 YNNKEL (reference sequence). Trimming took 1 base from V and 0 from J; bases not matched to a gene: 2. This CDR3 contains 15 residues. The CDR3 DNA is TGTGCCAGCAGCCAAGGGACAGGAGCTAACTATGGCTACACCTTC. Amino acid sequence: CASSQGTGANYGYTF.

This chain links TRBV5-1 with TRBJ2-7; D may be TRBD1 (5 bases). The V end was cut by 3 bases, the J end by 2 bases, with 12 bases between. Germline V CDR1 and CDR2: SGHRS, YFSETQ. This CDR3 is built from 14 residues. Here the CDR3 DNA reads TGCGCCAGCAGCTCGCAGGGCCCCCCCTACGAGCAGTACTTC. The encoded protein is CASSSQGPPYEQYF.

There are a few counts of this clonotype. This CDR3 is CASRGSAQTQYF. CDR3 in DNA: TGTGCCAGCAGAGGAAGCGCGCAGACCCAGTACTTC. This chain uses TRBV12-3 or TRBV12-4 with TRBJ2-5, with D hard to call. V was clipped by 6 bases and J by 6 bases, with 11 bases between them. CDR3 size: 12 residues.

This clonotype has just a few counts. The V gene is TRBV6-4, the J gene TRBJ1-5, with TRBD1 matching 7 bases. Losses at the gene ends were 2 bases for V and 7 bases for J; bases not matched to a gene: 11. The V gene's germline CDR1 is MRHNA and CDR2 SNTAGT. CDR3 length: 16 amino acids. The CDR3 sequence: CASSDGGETGKQPQHF. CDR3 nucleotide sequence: TGTGCCAGCAGTGACGGCGGTGAGACAGGGAAGCAGCCCCAGCATTTT.

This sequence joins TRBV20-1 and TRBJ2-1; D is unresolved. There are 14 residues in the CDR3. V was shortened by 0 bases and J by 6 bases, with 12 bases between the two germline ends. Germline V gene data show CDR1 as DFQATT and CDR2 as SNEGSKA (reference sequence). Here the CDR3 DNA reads TGCAGTGCTAGAGACCCCAAAGAGCGCAATGAGCAGTTCTTC. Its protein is CSARDPKERNEQFF.

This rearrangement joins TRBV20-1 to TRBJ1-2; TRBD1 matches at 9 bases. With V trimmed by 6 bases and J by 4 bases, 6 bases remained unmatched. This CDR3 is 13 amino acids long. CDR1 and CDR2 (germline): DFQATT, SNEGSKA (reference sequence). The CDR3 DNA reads TGCAGTGCAAGCGGGACAGGGTTCTATGGCTACACCTTC. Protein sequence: CSASGTGFYGYTF.

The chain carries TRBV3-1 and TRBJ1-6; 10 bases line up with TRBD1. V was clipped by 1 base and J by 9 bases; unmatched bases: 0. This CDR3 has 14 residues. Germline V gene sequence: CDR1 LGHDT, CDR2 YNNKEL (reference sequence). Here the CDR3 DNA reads TGTGCCAGCAGCCAAGGGACAGGGGGTTCACCCCTCCACTTT. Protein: CASSQGTGGSPLHF.

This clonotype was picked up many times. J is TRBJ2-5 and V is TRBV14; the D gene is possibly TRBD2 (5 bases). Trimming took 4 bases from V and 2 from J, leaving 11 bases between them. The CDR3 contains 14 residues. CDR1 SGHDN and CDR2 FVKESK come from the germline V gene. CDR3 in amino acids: CASSPGLEQETQYF. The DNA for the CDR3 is TGTGCCAGCAGCCCCGGACTGGAACAAGAGACCCAGTACTTC.

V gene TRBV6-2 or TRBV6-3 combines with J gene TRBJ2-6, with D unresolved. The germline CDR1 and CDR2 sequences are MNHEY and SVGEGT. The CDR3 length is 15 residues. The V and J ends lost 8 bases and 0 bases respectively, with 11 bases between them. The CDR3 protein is CASGTENSGANVLTF. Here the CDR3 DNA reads TGTGCCAGCGGAACAGAAAACTCTGGGGCCAACGTCCTGACTTTC.

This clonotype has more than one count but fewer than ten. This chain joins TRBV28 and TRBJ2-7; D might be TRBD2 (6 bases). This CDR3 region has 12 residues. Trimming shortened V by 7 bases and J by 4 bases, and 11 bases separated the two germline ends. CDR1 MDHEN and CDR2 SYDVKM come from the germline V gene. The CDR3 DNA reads TGTGCCAGCAACCCCGGGAGTTACGAGCAGTACTTC. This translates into CASNPGSYEQYF.

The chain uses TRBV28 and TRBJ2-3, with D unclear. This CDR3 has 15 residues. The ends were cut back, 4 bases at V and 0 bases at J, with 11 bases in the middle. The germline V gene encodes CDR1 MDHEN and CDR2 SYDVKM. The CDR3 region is CASSSVSGSTDTQYF. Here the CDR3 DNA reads TGTGCCAGCAGTTCGGTTTCCGGCAGCACAGATACGCAGTATTTT.

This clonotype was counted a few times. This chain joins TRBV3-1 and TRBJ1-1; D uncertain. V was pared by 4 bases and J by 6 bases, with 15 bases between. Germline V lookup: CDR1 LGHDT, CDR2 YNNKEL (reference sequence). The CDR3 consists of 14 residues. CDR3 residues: CASSLATGRPEAFF. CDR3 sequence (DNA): TGTGCCAGCAGCCTCGCGACGGGGAGGCCTGAAGCTTTCTTT.

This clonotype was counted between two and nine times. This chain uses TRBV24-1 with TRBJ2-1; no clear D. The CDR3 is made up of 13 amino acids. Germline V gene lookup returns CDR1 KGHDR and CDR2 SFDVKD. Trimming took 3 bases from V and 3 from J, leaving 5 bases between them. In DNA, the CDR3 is TGTGCCACCAGTGATCCCATCTACAATGAGCAGTTCTTC. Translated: CATSDPIYNEQFF.

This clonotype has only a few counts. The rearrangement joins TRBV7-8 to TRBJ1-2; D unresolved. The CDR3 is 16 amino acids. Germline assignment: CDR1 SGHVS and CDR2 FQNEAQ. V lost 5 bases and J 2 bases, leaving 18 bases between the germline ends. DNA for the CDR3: TGTGCCAGCAGCACCCGCCTCGGGTCGGCGAACTATGGCTACACCTTC. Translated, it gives CASSTRLGSANYGYTF.

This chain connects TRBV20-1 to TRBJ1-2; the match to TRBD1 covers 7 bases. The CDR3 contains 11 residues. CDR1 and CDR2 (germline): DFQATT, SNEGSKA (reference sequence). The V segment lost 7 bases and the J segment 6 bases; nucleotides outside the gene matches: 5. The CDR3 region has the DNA TGCAGTGATTCCGGGACAGATGGCTACACCTTC. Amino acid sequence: CSDSGTDGYTF.

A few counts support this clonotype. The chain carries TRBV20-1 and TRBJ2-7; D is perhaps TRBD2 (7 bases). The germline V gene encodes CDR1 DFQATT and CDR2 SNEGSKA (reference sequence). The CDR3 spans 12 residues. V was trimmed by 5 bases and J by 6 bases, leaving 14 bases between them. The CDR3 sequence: CSARTAGAEQYF. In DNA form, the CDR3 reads TGCAGTGCTCGGACGGCGGGGGCCGAGCAGTACTTC.

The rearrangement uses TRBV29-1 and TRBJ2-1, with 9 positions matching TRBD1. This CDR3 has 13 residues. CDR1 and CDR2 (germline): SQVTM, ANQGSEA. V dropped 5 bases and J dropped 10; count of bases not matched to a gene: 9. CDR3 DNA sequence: TGCAGCGTTACCGGGACAGGGAATTGGGAGCAGTTCTTC. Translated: CSVTGTGNWEQFF.

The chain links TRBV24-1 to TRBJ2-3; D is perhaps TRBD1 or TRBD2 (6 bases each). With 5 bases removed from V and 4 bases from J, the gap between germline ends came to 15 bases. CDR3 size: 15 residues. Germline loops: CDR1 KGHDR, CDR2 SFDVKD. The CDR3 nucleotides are TGTGCCACCAGTGGAGGGGGGATAACGGCAGATACGCAGTATTTT. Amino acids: CATSGGGITADTQYF.

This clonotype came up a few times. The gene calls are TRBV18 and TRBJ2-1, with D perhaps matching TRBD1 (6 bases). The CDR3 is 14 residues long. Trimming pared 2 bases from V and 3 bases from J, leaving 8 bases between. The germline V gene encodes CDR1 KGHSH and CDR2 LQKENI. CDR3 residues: CASSPSRGYNEQFF. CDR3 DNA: TGTGCCAGCTCACCAAGCAGGGGCTACAATGAGCAGTTCTTC.

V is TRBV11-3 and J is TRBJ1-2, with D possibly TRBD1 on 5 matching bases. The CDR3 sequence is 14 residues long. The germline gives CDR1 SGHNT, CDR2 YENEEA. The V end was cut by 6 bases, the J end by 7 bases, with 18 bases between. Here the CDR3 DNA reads TGTGCCAGCAGTCCAGCGGTTACAGGAACTGGCTACACCTTC. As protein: CASSPAVTGTGYTF.

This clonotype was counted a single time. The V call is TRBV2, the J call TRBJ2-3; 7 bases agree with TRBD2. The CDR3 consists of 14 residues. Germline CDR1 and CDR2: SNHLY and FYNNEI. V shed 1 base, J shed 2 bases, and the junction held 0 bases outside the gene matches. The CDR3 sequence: CASSEERDTDTQYF. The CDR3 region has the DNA TGTGCCAGCAGTGAAGAGCGGGACACAGATACGCAGTATTTT.

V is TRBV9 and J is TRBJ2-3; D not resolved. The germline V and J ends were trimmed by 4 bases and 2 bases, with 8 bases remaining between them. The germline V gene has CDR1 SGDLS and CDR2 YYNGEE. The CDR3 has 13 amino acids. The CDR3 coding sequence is TGTGCCAGCAGCCGTACCCTCACAGATACGCAGTATTTT. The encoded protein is CASSRTLTDTQYF.

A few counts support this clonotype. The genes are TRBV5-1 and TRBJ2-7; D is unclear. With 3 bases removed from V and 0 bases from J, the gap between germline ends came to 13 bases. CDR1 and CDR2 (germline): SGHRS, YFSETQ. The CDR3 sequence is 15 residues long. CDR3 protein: CASSSTLLSSYEQYF. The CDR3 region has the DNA TGCGCCAGCAGCTCTACGCTTCTCAGCTCCTACGAGCAGTACTTC. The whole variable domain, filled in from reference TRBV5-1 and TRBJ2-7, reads KAGVTQTPRYLIKTRGQQVTLSCSPISGHRSVSWYQQTPGQGLQFLFEYFSETQRNKGNFPGRFSGRQFSNSRSEMNVSTLELGDSALYLCASSSTLLSSYEQYFGPGTRLTVT.

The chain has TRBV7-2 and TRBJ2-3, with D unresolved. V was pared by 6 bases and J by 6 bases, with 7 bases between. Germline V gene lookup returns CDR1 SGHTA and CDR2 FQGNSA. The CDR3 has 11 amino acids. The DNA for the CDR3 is TGTGCCAGCAGACTTGTGGATACGCAGTATTTT. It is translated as CASRLVDTQYF.

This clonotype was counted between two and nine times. The CDR3 nucleotides are TGTGCCAGCAGTCCCAGAGGGACTAGGAGCGAGCAGTACTTC. It encodes CASSPRGTRSEQYF. This chain uses TRBV6-1 with TRBJ2-7; 8 bases fit TRBD2. Germline CDR1 MNHNS, CDR2 SASEGT. Losses at the gene ends were 5 bases for V and 6 bases for J; bases not matched to a gene: 9. CDR3 length equals 14 residues.

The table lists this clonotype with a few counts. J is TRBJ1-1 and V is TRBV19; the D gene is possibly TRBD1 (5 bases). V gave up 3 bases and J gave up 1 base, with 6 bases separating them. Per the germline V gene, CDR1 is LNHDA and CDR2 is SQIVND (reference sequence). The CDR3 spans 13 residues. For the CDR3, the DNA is TGTGCCAGTAGTATTGGGGCGAACACTGAAGCTTTCTTT. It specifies CASSIGANTEAFF.

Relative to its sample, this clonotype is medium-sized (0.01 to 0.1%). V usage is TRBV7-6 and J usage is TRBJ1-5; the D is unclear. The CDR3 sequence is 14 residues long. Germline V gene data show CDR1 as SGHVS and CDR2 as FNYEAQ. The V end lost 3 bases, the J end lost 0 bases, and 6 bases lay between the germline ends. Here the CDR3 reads CASSLMSSNQPQHF. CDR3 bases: TGTGCCAGCAGCTTGATGAGTAGCAATCAGCCCCAGCATTTT.

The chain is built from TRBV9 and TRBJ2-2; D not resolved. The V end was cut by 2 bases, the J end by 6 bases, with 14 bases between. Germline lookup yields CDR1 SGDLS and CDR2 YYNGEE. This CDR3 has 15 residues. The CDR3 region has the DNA TGTGCCAGCAGCGTTTCCCCGGCCGGCGCCGGGGAGCTGTTTTTT. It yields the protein CASSVSPAGAGELFF.